The entry below describes one T cell receptor beta chain. Its antigen is undetermined. The data belong to a study of beta chain features in type 1 diabetes. V lost 6 bases and J 0 bases, leaving 9 bases between the germline ends. The CDR3 extends over 13 amino acids. CDR1 is MDHEN and CDR2 is SYDVKM in the germline V gene. General study points: Among patients with Type 1 diabetes, TCRB CDR3s were moderately but significantly shorter in every one of the four CD4+ subsets. PCR, the amplification step, might favor shorter templates, equally in patients and controls. Healthy donors had naive, central memory and Treg TCRB repertoires that appeared less similar than those seen among patients.

Expressed TCRB transcripts were sequenced, since all the RNA that had been isolated was reverse transcribed. Data came from immunoSEQ multiplex PCR; TCRdb stores just in-frame clones and leaves some out. Here the sample spans a few hundred thousand clones, around 13% being singletons. The sequenced material came from naive CD4+ T cells from blood. This sequence originates from a woman between 18 and 29 years old with type 1 diabetes. J is TRBJ2-7 and V is TRBV28; a weak D match, TRBD2 (6 bases). CDR3 bases: TGTGCCAGCAGCCGGAGGGTCTCCTACGAGCAGTACTTC. This codes for CASSRRVSYEQYF.